The 30 T cell receptor beta chains listed next were all sequenced from one sample in a study of cytomegalovirus exposure and HLA in healthy donors. PCR primers comprised 60 Vbeta and 13 Jbeta primers. TCRdb's copy holds only in-frame clones and misses some; the assay was immunoSEQ multiplex PCR. Of 120,000 or so clones in the sample, roughly 87% are singletons; the top ten hold about 1.5%. Input material: PBMCs. These receptors originate from a woman in her late teens or twenties in good health and CMV-seronegative.

J is TRBJ1-2 and V is TRBV5-8; D gene unclear. The length of the CDR3 is 14 residues. Germline V CDR1 and CDR2: SGHTS, YDEGEE. V lost 1 base and J 3 bases, leaving 10 bases between the germline ends. The CDR3 DNA reads as TGTGCCAGCAGCTTGCCGCGGGCTGACTATGGCTACACCTTC. Translating gives CASSLPRADYGYTF. The whole variable domain, remainder taken from reference TRBV5-8 and TRBJ1-2, is EAGVTQSPTHLIKTRGQQATLRCSPISGHTSVYWYQQALGLGLQFLLWYDEGEERNRGNFPPRFSGRQFPNYSSELNVNALELEDSALYLCASSLPRADYGYTFGSGTRLTVV.

The J gene is TRBJ1-1, the V gene TRBV7-9; D may be TRBD1 (6 bases). The CDR3 covers 14 residues. V was pared by 5 bases and J by 0 bases, with 10 bases between. CDR1 and CDR2 from the germline V gene are SEHNR and FQNEAQ (reference sequence). The chain's CDR3 is CASSQQGLNTEAFF. The CDR3 DNA reads as TGTGCCAGCAGCCAACAGGGTCTGAACACTGAAGCTTTCTTT.

The rearrangement uses TRBV19 and TRBJ2-2; 8 bases fit TRBD1. The CDR3 consists of 14 residues. Unmatched junction bases numbered 3, after V lost 7 bases and J lost 2 bases. CDR1 is LNHDA, CDR2 SQIVND, per germline (reference sequence). CDR3 DNA sequence: TGTGCCAGTATCGACAGGGGCAACACCGGGGAGCTGTTTTTT. Encoded protein: CASIDRGNTGELFF.

V gene TRBV5-6 combines with J gene TRBJ2-3; D perhaps matches TRBD2 (6 bases). V was clipped by 0 bases and J by 8 bases, with 13 bases between them. CDR3 size: 14 residues. Germline loops: CDR1 SGHDT, CDR2 YYEEEE. CDR3 protein: CASSLAIDGGTQYF. The CDR3 nucleotides are TGTGCCAGCAGCTTGGCTATTGACGGGGGTACGCAGTATTTT. The complete variable domain, with remaining parts taken from reference TRBV5-6 and TRBJ2-3, reads DAGVTQSPTHLIKTRGQQVTLRCSPKSGHDTVSWYQQALGQGPQFIFQYYEEEERQRGNFPDRFSGHQFPNYSSELNVNALLLGDSALYLCASSLAIDGGTQYFGPGTRLTVL.

The rearrangement joins TRBV2 to TRBJ1-5; D gene unclear. Trimming took off 6 bases at V and 6 bases at J, with 15 bases between the two ends. Germline V CDR1 and CDR2: SNHLY, FYNNEI. CDR3 length: 14 residues. The CDR3 reads CASSQSWPSQPQHF. In nucleotides, the CDR3 is TGTGCCAGCAGCCAATCCTGGCCTAGTCAGCCCCAGCATTTT.

The J gene is TRBJ2-2, the V gene TRBV7-8; tentatively, D is TRBD2 (6 bases). Germline V gene data show CDR1 as SGHVS and CDR2 as FQNEAQ. V was clipped by 2 bases and J by 2 bases, with 15 bases between them. The CDR3 extends over 17 amino acids. The CDR3 loop is CASSLTAGKANTGELFF. CDR3 nucleotide sequence: TGTGCCAGCAGCTTAACTGCGGGAAAGGCTAACACCGGGGAGCTGTTTTTT.

The gene calls are TRBV12-5 and TRBJ1-3; TRBD1 matches at 8 bases. V trimming: 2 bases; J trimming: 4 bases; junction bases outside the gene matches: 1. Germline loops: CDR1 LGHNT, CDR2 FRNRAP. The CDR3 is 14 residues long. The CDR3 DNA reads as TGTGCTAGTGGTTTGACAGGGGGAGGAAACACCATATATTTT. This translates into CASGLTGGGNTIYF.

This rearrangement joins TRBV28 to TRBJ1-2; 8 nucleotides line up with TRBD1. With V trimmed by 6 bases and J by 4 bases, 7 bases remained unmatched. CDR3 size: 14 residues. CDR1 is MDHEN, CDR2 SYDVKM, per germline. Here the CDR3 reads CASSGPQGAYGYTF. In nucleotides, the CDR3 is TGTGCCAGCAGCGGGCCGCAGGGGGCCTATGGCTACACCTTC.

The V call is TRBV9, the J call TRBJ1-2; 9 bases agree with TRBD1. The V and J ends lost 4 bases and 4 bases, in that order; junction bases with no gene match: 8. Germline V gives CDR1 SGDLS, CDR2 YYNGEE. CDR3 length: 15 amino acids. This CDR3 reads CASSPQGARGYGYTF. The CDR3 DNA reads as TGTGCCAGCAGCCCACAGGGGGCGCGGGGCTATGGCTACACCTTC.

The DNA of the CDR3 is TGTGCCAGCAGCCCCCGGGGACAGGGGGCGGAGGAATATGGCTACACCTTC. Its protein product is CASSPRGQGAEEYGYTF. This sequence joins TRBV21-1 and TRBJ1-2; the D call TRBD1 from the table was never checked on the DNA. TRBV21-1 is recorded as a pseudogene. The CDR3 has 17 amino acids.

CDR3 amino acids: CASSSIVPVGYTF. The DNA for the CDR3 is TGTGCCAGCAGCTCCATAGTTCCGGTTGGCTACACCTTC. This chain connects TRBV11-2 to TRBJ1-2; D remains unclear. V was trimmed by 4 bases and J by 7 bases, leaving 13 bases between them. The V gene's germline CDR1 is SGHAT and CDR2 FQNNGV. The CDR3 has 13 residues. Full variable domain (outside the CDR3, taken from reference TRBV11-2 and TRBJ1-2): EAGVAQSPRYKIIEKRQSVAFWCNPISGHATLYWYQQILGQGPKLLIQFQNNGVVDDSQLPKDRFSAERLKGVDSTLKIQPAKLEDSAVYLCASSSIVPVGYTFGSGTRLTVV.

The chain is built from TRBV28 and TRBJ2-7, with D unclear. Germline V gene sequence: CDR1 MDHEN, CDR2 SYDVKM. Trimming removed 3 bases at V and 0 bases at J, with 12 bases between. This CDR3 contains 15 residues. The CDR3 reads CASSFNSLTSYEQYF. The CDR3 nucleotides are TGTGCCAGCAGTTTCAACAGTCTAACCTCCTACGAGCAGTACTTC.

Turning to this clone: A junction end diverges from the germline sequence, so it may reflect a read error. The sample contains more than one DNA sequence encoding this CDR3. This chain connects TRBV2 to TRBJ1-1; TRBD1 aligns across 7 bases. The germline CDR1 and CDR2 sequences are SNHLY and FYNNEI. The CDR3 runs to 14 residues. Here the CDR3 reads CASSEGGWNTEAFF. In DNA form, the CDR3 reads TGTGCCAGCAGCGAAGGGGGCTGGAACACTGAAGCTTTCTTT.

The V call is TRBV7-3, the J call TRBJ2-7; 9 bases agree with TRBD1. The J segment lost 2 bases and the V segment lost 6 bases, leaving 8 bases of the junction unmatched. Germline V CDR1 and CDR2: SGHTA, FQGTGA. The CDR3 is 15 residues long. The CDR3 nucleotides are TGTGCCAGCAGTCCCGGGACAGGGTCTCCCTACGAGCAGTACTTC. It yields the protein CASSPGTGSPYEQYF.

CDR3 DNA: TGTGCCAGTAGTATAGCTCCAGGGAGGAATGAGCAGTTCTTC. It is translated as CASSIAPGRNEQFF. V usage is TRBV19 and J usage is TRBJ2-1; D is possibly TRBD2 (6 bases). The CDR3 contains 14 residues. The V end was cut by 1 base, the J end by 7 bases, with 11 bases between. The V gene's germline CDR1 is LNHDA and CDR2 SQIVND (reference sequence). The full variable domain, with the rest looked up from reference TRBV19 and TRBJ2-1, is DGGITQSPKYLFRKEGQNVTLSCEQNLNHDAMYWYRQDPGQGLRLIYYSQIVNDFQKGDIAEGYSVSREKKESFPLTVTSAQKNPTAFYLCASSIAPGRNEQFFGPGTRLTVL.

This sequence joins TRBV7-9 and TRBJ1-1; TRBD1 is a possible D gene (6 bases). V was shortened by 6 bases and J by 11 bases, with 16 bases between the two germline ends. This CDR3 comprises 12 residues. Germline V CDR1 and CDR2: SEHNR, FQNEAQ (reference sequence). CDR3 region: CASSGSARGAFF. CDR3 nucleotide sequence: TGTGCCAGCAGTGGGTCGGCGAGGGGGGCTTTCTTT.

The chain couples TRBV7-3 to TRBJ2-7, with 12 bases matching TRBD2. The CDR3 has 17 residues. Germline CDR1 and CDR2: SGHTA and FQGTGA. The junction had 13 bases not matched to a gene; V was cut back by 4 bases and J by 6 bases. The CDR3 DNA reads TGTGCCAGCAGCTCACCGGGACTAGCGGGCCTCGGCGGCGAGCAGTACTTC. Amino acid sequence: CASSSPGLAGLGGEQYF.

V gene TRBV19 combines with J gene TRBJ1-2, with 9 bases matching TRBD1. This CDR3 has 15 amino acids. In germline, CDR1 is LNHDA, CDR2 SQIVND (reference sequence). After removal of 5 bases from V and 4 bases from J, the junction contained 8 bases not matched to a gene. The CDR3 nucleotides are TGTGCCAGTAGTGTCACGGGACAGGGTGGCTATGGCTACACCTTC. It codes for CASSVTGQGGYGYTF.

This clone was recorded a few times. J is TRBJ1-5 and V is TRBV7-9, with 8 nucleotides matching TRBD1. This CDR3 region has 15 residues. The germline V gene encodes CDR1 SEHNR and CDR2 FQNEAQ (reference sequence). V lost 4 bases to trimming and J lost 6 bases; unmatched junction nucleotides: 8. The CDR3 region has the DNA TGTGCCAGCAGCTCTGACAGGGGTTGGGGTCAGCCCCAGCATTTT. Encoded protein: CASSSDRGWGQPQHF.

The chain is built from TRBV6-1 and TRBJ2-3; TRBD1 aligns across 9 bases. Germline V gene lookup returns CDR1 MNHNS and CDR2 SASEGT. This CDR3 is 15 amino acids long. The trim removed 2 bases at V and 7 bases at J, leaving 7 bases unmatched. The CDR3 sequence: CASSEWDRVEYTQYF. The CDR3 DNA reads TGTGCCAGCAGTGAATGGGACAGGGTAGAATATACGCAGTATTTT.

The chain recombines TRBV21-1 with TRBJ2-3; the table's D gene call, TRBD1, was not cross checked with the DNA. TRBV21-1 represents a pseudogene. The CDR3 has 15 amino acids. The CDR3: CASSWRQGSTDTQYF. In nucleotides, the CDR3 is TGTGCCAGCAGTTGGAGACAGGGTAGCACAGATACGCAGTATTTT.

The V gene is TRBV7-6, the J gene TRBJ1-4; no reliable D call. The CDR3 has 16 residues. Trimming left V 5 bases short and J 4 bases short, with 17 bases between. The germline V gene encodes CDR1 SGHVS and CDR2 FNYEAQ. CDR3 amino acids: CASSGFGGRINEKLFF. CDR3 nucleotide sequence: TGTGCCAGCAGCGGTTTCGGAGGGAGGATTAATGAAAAACTGTTTTTT.

The chain carries TRBV7-9 and TRBJ2-3, with 7 bases that match TRBD1. This CDR3 has 16 residues. J lost 1 base, V lost 5 bases, and 9 bases had no gene match. Germline CDR1 and CDR2: SEHNR and FQNEAQ (reference sequence). CDR3 sequence: CASSSNTGVGTDTQYF. Here the CDR3 DNA reads TGTGCCAGCAGCAGTAATACAGGGGTGGGCACAGATACGCAGTATTTT.

This chain uses TRBV4-3 with TRBJ2-2; 7 bases map to TRBD2. The CDR3 is made up of 17 amino acids. Losses at the gene ends were 0 bases for V and 5 bases for J; bases not matched to a gene: 9. CDR1 and CDR2 (germline): LGHNA, YSLEER. As DNA, the CDR3 is TGCGCCAGCAGCCAAGATCTAGGACTAGTAGGGACCGGGGAGCTGTTTTTT. Its translation is CASSQDLGLVGTGELFF.

In this sample, this clone turned up a few times. This chain joins TRBV6-5 and TRBJ1-1; D call uncertain. The V end was cut by 2 bases, the J end by 1 base, with 11 bases between. Germline CDR1 and CDR2: MNHEY and SVGAGI. This CDR3 region has 15 residues. This CDR3 reads CASSYQTFRNTEAFF. For the CDR3, the DNA is TGTGCCAGCAGTTACCAGACTTTCCGGAACACTGAAGCTTTCTTT.

The genes are TRBV7-9 and TRBJ1-2; D not resolved. The germline gives CDR1 SEHNR, CDR2 FQNEAQ (reference sequence). This CDR3 spans 16 amino acids. Trimming shortened V by 6 bases and J by 4 bases, and 21 bases separated the two germline ends. The CDR3 DNA reads as TGTGCCAGCAGGCCAGCGCACGGCTCGTGGCTCTATGGCTACACCTTC. Translation gives CASRPAHGSWLYGYTF.

The chain recombines TRBV6-5 with TRBJ1-1, with D possibly TRBD1 on 5 matching bases. Trimming left V 4 bases short and J 6 bases short, with 9 bases between. CDR3 length: 12 amino acids. The germline V gene has CDR1 MNHEY and CDR2 SVGAGI. In DNA form, the CDR3 reads TGTGCCAGCAGTTCGACGACAGCTGAAGCTTTCTTT. This gives the protein CASSSTTAEAFF.

This chain uses TRBV11-2 with TRBJ2-7; 11 positions match TRBD2. This CDR3 spans 15 amino acids. Germline V CDR1 and CDR2: SGHAT, FQNNGV. Trimming cost V 5 bases and J 3 bases; bases outside gene matches: 6. CDR3 sequence reads: CASSPRLAGSYEQYF. The CDR3 coding sequence is TGTGCCAGCAGCCCTCGACTAGCGGGGAGCTACGAGCAGTACTTC.

The chain links TRBV9 to TRBJ2-1; TRBD2 matches at 7 bases. The CDR3 covers 16 residues. Germline V CDR1 and CDR2: SGDLS, YYNGEE. Losses at the gene ends were 5 bases for V and 0 bases for J; bases not matched to a gene: 8. The CDR3: CASSRSGVSSYNEQFF. CDR3 nucleotide sequence: TGTGCCAGCAGTAGGAGCGGGGTGAGCTCCTACAATGAGCAGTTCTTC.

The CDR3 reads CASSFPGPHEQYF. CDR3 coding DNA: TGTGCCAGCAGTTTTCCAGGGCCCCACGAGCAGTACTTC. This rearrangement joins TRBV28 to TRBJ2-7; D is possibly TRBD1 (5 bases). V was cut by 3 bases and J by 5 bases, with 11 bases left in between. The CDR3 runs 13 residues. CDR1 MDHEN and CDR2 SYDVKM come from the germline V gene.